This T cell receptor (beta chain) was documented in a study of cytomegalovirus exposure and HLA in healthy donors. General study results and limits: HLA allele associations emerged for around 16,000 TCR beta sequences in a later analysis, at 0.05 false discovery rate. As was reported, the classifier diagnosed cytomegalovirus status with high specificity and sensitivity.

The V segment lost 5 bases and the J segment 9 bases; nucleotides outside the gene matches: 9. Germline CDR1 and CDR2: SGHVS and FNYEAQ. The CDR3 loop spans 13 amino acids. Concerning this clone: Its specificity is unknown.

The PCR was carried out with 60 Vbeta primers and 13 Jbeta primers. The data were produced by immunoSEQ multiplex PCR, yet TCRdb's version contains in-frame clones alone and is incomplete. The sample holds more than 200,000 clones, about four fifths seen once. The V gene is TRBV7-6, the J gene TRBJ1-2; 7 bases fit TRBD1. The source is a man aged 40-49 years in good health and CMV-seropositive. The sequencing input was PBMCs. DNA of the CDR3: TGTGCCAGCAGCGACCGACAGGGTACGAGCTACACCTTC. It translates to CASSDRQGTSYTF.